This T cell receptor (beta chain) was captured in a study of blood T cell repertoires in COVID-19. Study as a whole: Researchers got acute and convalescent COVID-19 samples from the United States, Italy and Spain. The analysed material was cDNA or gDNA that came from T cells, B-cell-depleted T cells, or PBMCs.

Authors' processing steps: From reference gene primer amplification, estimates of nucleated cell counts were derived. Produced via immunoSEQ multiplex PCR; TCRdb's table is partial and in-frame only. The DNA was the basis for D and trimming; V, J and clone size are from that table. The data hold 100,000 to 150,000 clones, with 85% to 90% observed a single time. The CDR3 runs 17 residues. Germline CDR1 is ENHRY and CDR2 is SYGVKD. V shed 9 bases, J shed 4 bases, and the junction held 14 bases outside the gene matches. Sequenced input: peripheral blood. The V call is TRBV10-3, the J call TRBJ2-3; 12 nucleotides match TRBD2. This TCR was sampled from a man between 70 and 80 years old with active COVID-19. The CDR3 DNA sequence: TGTGCCATAGGGACCCCGAACCGACTAGCGGGAGCAGATACGCAGTATTTT. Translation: CAIGTPNRLAGADTQYF.